The present TCR beta chain was sequenced within a study of T-cell reconstitution after alpha-beta-depleted transplantation in children. Unique molecular identifiers were incorporated during preparation of the TCRbeta library. TCRdb passed the PCR reads through MiXCR, listing each CDR3 protein once. Among 530,000 or so distinct CDR3 sequences listed, about a quarter were seen once. Germline V gene sequence: CDR1 SGHRS, CDR2 YFSETQ. CDR3 size: 13 residues. The germline V and J ends were trimmed by 3 bases and 3 bases, with 8 bases remaining between them. The chain links TRBV5-1 to TRBJ2-3; D is uncertain. This sequence originates from a boy under two years old with Wiskott-Aldrich syndrome, due to receive a stem cell transplant. This specimen consisted of PBMCs, obtained before TCRalphabeta/CD19-depleted stem cell transplant. The DNA for the CDR3 is TGCGCCAGCAGCTCGGTTCCTACAGATACGCAGTATTTT. Protein sequence: CASSSVPTDTQYF.